The T cell receptor (beta chain) described here comes from a study of blood T cell repertoires in COVID-19. In the study's own analysis: Reference gene primer amplification in the assay estimated nucleated cell counts. Profiling relied on immunoSEQ multiplex PCR, and the TCRdb table lists in-frame clones only, not all of them. V, J and clone size derive from that table, while D and trimming were established from the DNA sequence. Here the sample spans around 290,000 clones, around 86% being singletons. Among Cohort 3 donors, those recovered had two negative PCRs, clearance, or symptom resolution. This clone was seen only once. Per the germline V gene, CDR1 is SNHLY and CDR2 is FYNNEI. The CDR3 totals 15 residues. The ends lost 8 bases at V and 4 bases at J; junction bases unmatched: 11.

Material: PBMCs or T cells enriched from blood (not recorded which). This TCR was sampled from a woman under 30 who had recovered from COVID-19. J is TRBJ1-2 and V is TRBV2; 9 bases are a match to TRBD1. For the CDR3, the DNA is TGTGCCAGCTCCAAGGCGGGACAGGGTGGCTATGGCTACACCTTC. This sequence encodes CASSKAGQGGYGYTF.